Below are 23 T cell receptor beta chains sequenced from a single sample in a study of blood T cells in healthy people across ages. It was with a sample-barcoded 5' primer and a J-beta primer mix that a second PCR of about 6 to 12 cycles was run. TCRdb used MiXCR to reprocess the 5' RACE reads, holding one entry per CDR3 protein. The sample contains 1.5 million or so distinct CDR3 sequences, 42% of which appear only once. The specimen sequenced was blood. These receptors originate from a woman aged 18-29 years in good health.

Regarding this clonotype: Mismatch with germline at one junction end may stem from a read error. The rearrangement joins TRBV24-1 to TRBJ2-7; D perhaps matches TRBD2 (6 bases). The end of the DNA is better explained by TRBJ2-5, so the J call may be wrong. The germline CDR1 and CDR2 sequences are KGHDR and SFDVKD. This CDR3 region has 13 residues. The CDR3 loop reads CATKGGGQGTQYF. Written as DNA, the CDR3 is TGTGCCACCAAGGGCGGAGGGCAAGGGACCCAGTACTTC.

This chain joins TRBV12-5 and TRBJ2-1, with TRBD2 as a possible D gene (5 bases). CDR1 LGHNT and CDR2 FRNRAP come from the germline V gene. Trimming shortened V by 0 bases and J by 0 bases, and 15 bases separated the two germline ends. This CDR3 region has 18 residues. The CDR3, as DNA: TGTGCTAGTGGTTTGGTAGAGGGCGGCCCAAGCTCCTACAATGAGCAGTTCTTC. This gives the protein CASGLVEGGPSSYNEQFF.

The V call is TRBV6-5, the J call TRBJ2-3; maybe TRBD2 (6 bases). Germline V CDR1 and CDR2: MNHEY, SVGAGI. The CDR3 spans 16 residues. V shed 7 bases and J shed 0 bases, with 17 bases lying between them. CDR3 in DNA: TGTGCCAGCAATTCAGGGATAGGGACTAGCACAGATACGCAGTATTTT. Its translation is CASNSGIGTSTDTQYF.

This rearrangement joins TRBV28 to TRBJ2-3; D might be TRBD1 (5 bases). This CDR3 contains 14 residues. V dropped 4 bases and J dropped 4 bases, with 12 bases sitting between them. Germline-derived CDR1 and CDR2 are MDHEN and SYDVKM. CDR3 sequence reads: CASSSFAGSDTQYF. The CDR3 DNA follows: TGTGCCAGCAGTTCATTTGCAGGGTCAGATACGCAGTATTTT. The whole variable domain, filled in from reference TRBV28 and TRBJ2-3, reads DVKVTQSSRYLVKRTGEKVFLECVQDMDHENMFWYRQDPGLGLRLIYFSYDVKMKEKGDIPEGYSVSREKKERFSLILESASTNQTSMYLCASSSFAGSDTQYFGPGTRLTVL.

The CDR3 bases are TGTGCCACCAGCCAAAAAGGGGGTTCAGGGGAGACCCAGTACTTC. Encoded protein: CATSQKGGSGETQYF. The gene calls are TRBV24-1 and TRBJ2-5, with D possibly TRBD1 on 6 matching bases. The CDR3 extends over 15 amino acids. Per the germline V gene, CDR1 is KGHDR and CDR2 is SFDVKD. V shed 7 bases and J shed 5 bases, with 19 bases lying between them.

This clonotype was seen a few times. The V call is TRBV5-1, the J call TRBJ1-5; D might be TRBD1 (6 bases). This CDR3 contains 15 residues. V was cut by 4 bases and J by 0 bases, with 11 bases left in between. Germline loops: CDR1 SGHRS, CDR2 YFSETQ. The DNA of the CDR3 is TGCGCCAGCAGCAAAGGGACATCTAGCAATCAGCCCCAGCATTTT. Amino acid sequence: CASSKGTSSNQPQHF.

This clonotype was seen a handful of times. CDR3 sequence: CAWSSARHLGEQYF. DNA of the CDR3: TGTGCCTGGAGTAGCGCCAGGCACCTCGGCGAGCAGTACTTC. This chain connects TRBV30 to TRBJ2-4; D not certain. Matching the DNA end better, TRBJ2-7 makes the J call doubtful. This CDR3 region has 14 residues. CDR1 and CDR2 (germline): GTSNPN, SVGIG (reference sequence).

This clonotype came up a few times. For the CDR3, the DNA is TGTGCCAGCAGCGAAGGGGACAGAGCCTACAATGAGCAGTTCTTC. The encoded protein is CASSEGDRAYNEQFF. The V and J genes are TRBV28 and TRBJ2-1; the match to TRBD1 covers 7 bases. With V trimmed by 6 bases and J by 2 bases, 7 bases remained unmatched. The germline CDR1 and CDR2 sequences are MDHEN and SYDVKM. CDR3 size: 15 residues. The full variable domain, rest sourced from reference TRBV28 and TRBJ2-1, is DVKVTQSSRYLVKRTGEKVFLECVQDMDHENMFWYRQDPGLGLRLIYFSYDVKMKEKGDIPEGYSVSREKKERFSLILESASTNQTSMYLCASSEGDRAYNEQFFGPGTRLTVL.

The sample holds a few counts of this clonotype. This CDR3 is CASSPRDYQGEQFF. CDR3 sequence (DNA): TGCGCCAGCAGCCCTCGGGACTATCAGGGTGAGCAGTTCTTC. V and J are TRBV5-1 and TRBJ2-1; 7 bases are shared with TRBD2. Trimming removed 4 bases from V and 9 bases from J; junction bases left unmatched: 10. CDR1 and CDR2 from the germline V gene are SGHRS and YFSETQ. The CDR3 sequence is 14 residues long. Together with reference TRBV5-1 and TRBJ2-1, the CDR3 gives the full variable domain: KAGVTQTPRYLIKTRGQQVTLSCSPISGHRSVSWYQQTPGQGLQFLFEYFSETQRNKGNFPGRFSGRQFSNSRSEMNVSTLELGDSALYLCASSPRDYQGEQFFGPGTRLTVL.

V gene TRBV24-1 combines with J gene TRBJ2-3; D may be TRBD1 or TRBD2 (5 bases each). CDR3 length: 13 residues. Germline CDR1 is KGHDR and CDR2 is SFDVKD. Between the trimmed V and J ends, which lost 5 bases and 5 bases, there was a span of 10 bases. CDR3 DNA sequence: TGTGCCACCAGTGGGGCTGGGGGAGATACGCAGTATTTT. This encodes CATSGAGGDTQYF.

The rearrangement links TRBV6-1 to TRBJ1-4; D possibly corresponds to TRBD1 (5 bases). Germline V CDR1 and CDR2: MNHNS, SASEGT. The CDR3 contains 19 residues. Trimming took 6 bases from V and 4 from J, leaving 27 bases between them. CDR3: CASRRGSGTPFYHNEKLFF. Written as DNA, the CDR3 is TGTGCCAGCAGACGGGGTTCTGGGACCCCCTTTTACCATAATGAAAAACTGTTTTTT.

The chain links TRBV20-1 to TRBJ1-1; maybe TRBD1 (6 bases). V was cut by 0 bases and J by 3 bases, with 17 bases left in between. The CDR3 length is 16 residues. CDR1 is DFQATT and CDR2 is SNEGSKA in the germline V gene (reference sequence). CDR3 in amino acids: CSARDFRRDTYTEAFF. The CDR3, as DNA: TGCAGTGCTAGAGATTTTCGACGGGACACCTACACTGAAGCTTTCTTT.

In this sample, this clonotype turned up a few times. The rearrangement uses TRBV5-1 and TRBJ1-1, with D possibly TRBD1 on 6 matching bases. V lost 4 bases to trimming and J lost 3 bases, with 13 bases between them. The CDR3 sequence is 14 residues long. The germline V gene encodes CDR1 SGHRS and CDR2 YFSETQ. The CDR3 DNA is TGCGCCAGCAGCGCTCGAGGGGGGGACACTGAAGCTTTCTTT. Encoded protein: CASSARGGDTEAFF.

This clonotype was counted only a few times. The V and J genes are TRBV2 and TRBJ1-2; D call uncertain. CDR3 length equals 14 residues. V was pared by 0 bases and J by 7 bases, with 12 bases between. Germline CDR1 reads SNHLY; CDR2 reads FYNNEI. CDR3 residues: CASSEARRGSGYTF. In DNA form, the CDR3 reads TGTGCCAGCAGTGAAGCGCGTCGGGGTAGTGGCTACACCTTC. Combining the CDR3 with reference TRBV2 and TRBJ1-2 gives the whole variable domain EPEVTQTPSHQVTQMGQEVILRCVPISNHLYFYWYRQILGQKVEFLVSFYNNEISEKSEIFDDQFSVERPDGSNFTLKIRSTKLEDSAMYFCASSEARRGSGYTFGSGTRLTVV.

The J gene is TRBJ2-7, the V gene TRBV20-1; D remains ambiguous. Germline CDR1 DFQATT, CDR2 SNEGSKA (reference sequence). This CDR3 spans 15 amino acids. Between the trimmed V and J ends, which lost 0 bases and 2 bases, there was a span of 14 bases. CDR3 amino acids: CSAREPTRSPYEQYF. DNA for the CDR3: TGCAGTGCTAGAGAGCCGACCCGTAGTCCCTACGAGCAGTACTTC.

The rearrangement joins TRBV6-1 to TRBJ1-6; the D is unclear. This CDR3 contains 13 residues. The V and J ends lost 5 bases and 12 bases respectively, with 14 bases between them. Germline V gene data show CDR1 as MNHNS and CDR2 as SASEGT. CDR3 sequence (DNA): TGTGCCAGCAGTAGCGGGGATGGGAGACCCCTCCACTTT. Amino acids: CASSSGDGRPLHF.

This clonotype has just a few counts. This sequence joins TRBV29-1 and TRBJ2-3; 7 bases agree with TRBD1. Germline V gives CDR1 SQVTM, CDR2 ANQGSEA. The CDR3 totals 15 residues. Trimming removed 6 bases from V and 6 bases from J; junction bases left unmatched: 15. The CDR3 DNA reads TGCAGCGTACCCGCAGGGGGTATTCTAGGGGATACGCAGTATTTT. Translation: CSVPAGGILGDTQYF.

V and J are TRBV19 and TRBJ2-5; 12 bases map to TRBD1. Unmatched junction bases numbered 5, after V lost 3 bases and J lost 3 bases. CDR1 and CDR2 (germline): LNHDA, SQIVND (reference sequence). This CDR3 comprises 16 residues. The CDR3 spells CASSIGTGGGEETQYF. As DNA, the CDR3 is TGTGCCAGTAGTATTGGGACAGGGGGCGGGGAAGAGACCCAGTACTTC.

J is TRBJ1-1 and V is TRBV2, with TRBD1 identical over 8 bases. V lost 8 bases, J lost 8 bases, and 16 bases stayed unmatched. Germline V CDR1 and CDR2: SNHLY, FYNNEI. The CDR3 is 15 amino acids. The CDR3 region has the DNA TGTGCCAGCGGGGACCGGGACAGGACTTTAATAGAAGCTTTCTTT. Its translation: CASGDRDRTLIEAFF.

The rearrangement joins TRBV7-2 to TRBJ2-5; 14 nucleotides line up with TRBD2. Germline V gene data show CDR1 as SGHTA and CDR2 as FQGNSA. After removal of 4 bases from V and 4 bases from J, the junction contained 17 bases not matched to a gene. The CDR3 contains 20 residues. The CDR3, as DNA: TGTGCCAGCAGCTCGCCCGGGACTAGCGGGAGAAGTGGTCTAGGAGAGACCCAGTACTTC. It translates to CASSSPGTSGRSGLGETQYF.

The chain couples TRBV10-3 to TRBJ1-5, with a weak D call TRBD1 (5 bases). V dropped 0 bases and J dropped 9 bases, with 12 bases sitting between them. Germline V CDR1 and CDR2: ENHRY, SYGVKD. The CDR3 is made up of 14 amino acids. The CDR3 here is CAISESTDTGPQHF. The CDR3 coding sequence is TGTGCCATCAGTGAGTCGACAGATACGGGGCCCCAGCATTTT.

This rearrangement joins TRBV20-1 to TRBJ2-5; no firm D call. Trimming took 4 bases from V and 1 from J, leaving 16 bases between them. In germline, CDR1 is DFQATT, CDR2 SNEGSKA (reference sequence). The CDR3 consists of 15 residues. The DNA of the CDR3 is TGCAGTGCTAACGCCTTTTCAGGAGCCCAAGAGACCCAGTACTTC. Protein: CSANAFSGAQETQYF.

This clonotype showed up just a few times. The chain's CDR3 is CSAREGASGGRSSYNEQFF. CDR3 nucleotides: TGCAGTGCTAGAGAGGGGGCTAGCGGGGGGAGAAGCTCCTACAATGAGCAGTTCTTC. The chain is built from TRBV20-1 and TRBJ2-1; TRBD2 aligns across 11 bases. The CDR3 spans 19 residues. After removal of 0 bases from V and 0 bases from J, the junction contained 10 bases not matched to a gene. The germline gives CDR1 DFQATT, CDR2 SNEGSKA (reference sequence).